The 27 T cell receptor beta chains listed next were all sequenced from one sample in a study of OX40 agonist ivuxolimab in advanced cancers. This table comes from immunoSEQ multiplex PCR, and its TCRdb copy is limited to in-frame clones, with some not included. The sample consists of under 95,000 clones, around nine tenths of them appearing once. This specimen was CD4+ or CD8+ T cells sorted from blood, taken in a trial of the OX40 agonist ivuxolimab. All receptors come from an adult with an advanced solid tumor such as melanoma, head and neck, liver or kidney cancer.

The rearrangement links TRBV28 to TRBJ2-7, with D perhaps TRBD2 (6 bases). The CDR3 runs to 15 residues. V was pared by 5 bases and J by 2 bases, with 16 bases between. Germline CDR1 MDHEN, CDR2 SYDVKM. The CDR3 sequence is CASSPVAGTTYEQYF. CDR3 coding DNA: TGTGCCAGCAGTCCAGTCGCGGGAACCACCTACGAGCAGTACTTC. Full variable domain (outside the CDR3, taken from reference TRBV28 and TRBJ2-7): DVKVTQSSRYLVKRTGEKVFLECVQDMDHENMFWYRQDPGLGLRLIYFSYDVKMKEKGDIPEGYSVSREKKERFSLILESASTNQTSMYLCASSPVAGTTYEQYFGPGTRLTVT.

This chain connects TRBV27 to TRBJ1-1; 9 bases are shared with TRBD1. The CDR3 covers 14 residues. Losses at the gene ends were 6 bases for V and 1 base for J; bases not matched to a gene: 3. Germline CDR1 and CDR2: MNHEY and SMNVEV (reference sequence). The CDR3 here is CASRLGQGNTEAFF. In nucleotides, the CDR3 is TGTGCCAGCAGACTGGGACAGGGGAACACTGAAGCTTTCTTT.

The V gene is TRBV5-1, the J gene TRBJ1-2, with 9 nucleotides matching TRBD1. The CDR3 sequence is 15 residues long. V was clipped by 0 bases and J by 8 bases; unmatched bases: 8. The germline CDR1 and CDR2 sequences are SGHRS and YFSETQ. This chain's CDR3 is CASSLEGQGLEGYTF. DNA of the CDR3: TGCGCCAGCAGCTTGGAGGGACAGGGTCTTGAAGGCTACACCTTC.

The rearrangement links TRBV21-1 to TRBJ1-2; the table's D call, TRBD1, has no DNA check behind it. TRBV21-1 is a listed pseudogene. The CDR3 totals 17 residues. The CDR3, as DNA: TGTGCCAGCAGCAAAAAATGGCAGGGAAGAACTAACTATGGCTACACCTTC. Translated: CASSKKWQGRTNYGYTF.

The chain employs TRBV11-2 and TRBJ1-2; D gene uncertain. The ends were cut back, 11 bases at V and 1 base at J, with 5 bases in the middle. The CDR3 consists of 10 residues. Germline V lookup: CDR1 SGHAT, CDR2 FQNNGV. CDR3 loop: CASGNYGYTF. The DNA of the CDR3 is TGTGCCTCGGGTAACTATGGCTACACCTTC. Complete variable domain (other parts from reference TRBV11-2 and TRBJ1-2): EAGVAQSPRYKIIEKRQSVAFWCNPISGHATLYWYQQILGQGPKLLIQFQNNGVVDDSQLPKDRFSAERLKGVDSTLKIQPAKLEDSAVYLCASGNYGYTFGSGTRLTVV.

This rearrangement joins TRBV4-3 to TRBJ2-3, with D unresolved. CDR1 LGHNA and CDR2 YSLEER come from the germline V gene. Trimming stripped 0 bases from V and 0 bases from J, with 16 bases between. CDR3 length: 18 residues. CDR3 sequence (DNA): TGCGCCAGCAGCCAAGATTCAATAGGTACCTCTAGCACAGATACGCAGTATTTT. Protein product: CASSQDSIGTSSTDTQYF.

The chain is built from TRBV9 and TRBJ2-3, with 7 bases lining up with TRBD2. Germline CDR1 SGDLS, CDR2 YYNGEE. V shed 0 bases, J shed 3 bases, and the junction held 4 bases outside the gene matches. CDR3 length equals 15 residues. CDR3 in amino acids: CASSVGPSGTDTQYF. CDR3 nucleotides: TGTGCCAGCAGCGTAGGTCCTAGCGGAACAGATACGCAGTATTTT.

V and J are TRBV15 and TRBJ1-2; no reliable D call. Germline V gene sequence: CDR1 LNHNV, CDR2 YYDKDF (reference sequence). CDR3 length equals 12 residues. Deletions cut 1 base from V and 3 bases from J, with 3 bases between. Written as DNA, the CDR3 is TGTGCCACCAGCAGAGTAGACTATGGCTACACCTTC. Amino acids: CATSRVDYGYTF.

The CDR3 is CSVGGGNGDYGYTF. The CDR3 coding sequence is TGCAGCGTTGGTGGGGGCAACGGCGACTATGGCTACACCTTC. The chain employs TRBV29-1 and TRBJ1-2; the D gene is possibly TRBD1 (6 bases). The germline gives CDR1 SQVTM, CDR2 ANQGSEA. This CDR3 has 14 residues. Trimming shortened V by 4 bases and J by 3 bases, and 15 bases separated the two germline ends.

The V and J genes are TRBV5-4 and TRBJ2-3; D gene ambiguous. The CDR3 is 13 amino acids. Per the germline V gene, CDR1 is SGHNT and CDR2 is YYREEE (reference sequence). The V end lost 1 base, the J end lost 5 bases, and 8 bases lay between the germline ends. This CDR3 is CASSLTNGDTQYF. The CDR3 DNA is TGTGCCAGCAGCTTGACTAATGGAGATACGCAGTATTTT.

The chain uses TRBV27 and TRBJ1-4; TRBD1 is a possible D gene (6 bases). Germline CDR1 is MNHEY and CDR2 is SMNVEV (reference sequence). CDR3 length: 15 amino acids. V lost 4 bases and J 8 bases, leaving 17 bases between the germline ends. This CDR3 is CASSSGHLLREKLFF. CDR3 coding DNA: TGTGCCAGCAGTTCGGGACATCTTCTCAGGGAAAAACTGTTTTTT.

The V and J genes are TRBV6-1 and TRBJ2-5; D unresolved. This CDR3 has 13 amino acids. Germline loops: CDR1 MNHNS, CDR2 SASEGT. V lost 7 bases and J lost 3, with 12 bases in between. The CDR3 loop is CASIRVGKETQYF. As DNA, the CDR3 is TGTGCCAGCATTCGGGTGGGGAAAGAGACCCAGTACTTC.

The rearrangement uses TRBV6-5 and TRBJ1-2, with D possibly TRBD1 on 5 matching bases. V was pared by 6 bases and J by 7 bases, with 9 bases between. The germline V gene encodes CDR1 MNHEY and CDR2 SVGAGI. The CDR3 length is 11 residues. This chain's CDR3 is CASRAGTGYTF. CDR3 DNA: TGTGCCAGCAGAGCGGGGACTGGCTACACCTTC.

The chain joins TRBV28 to TRBJ1-2; possibly TRBD1 for D (6 bases). The V end was cut by 7 bases, the J end by 8 bases, with 17 bases between. The germline gives CDR1 MDHEN, CDR2 SYDVKM. The CDR3 loop spans 13 amino acids. The CDR3 loop is CASNVPGQGGYTF. CDR3 nucleotides: TGTGCCAGCAATGTTCCGGGACAAGGGGGCTACACCTTC.

The rearrangement uses TRBV11-2 and TRBJ2-1; D not resolved. This CDR3 region has 12 residues. V lost 3 bases and J lost 1, with 1 base in between. Germline CDR1 and CDR2: SGHAT and FQNNGV. The CDR3 DNA sequence: TGTGCCAGCAGCTTTTCCTACAATGAGCAGTTCTTC. This sequence encodes CASSFSYNEQFF.

This chain's CDR3 is CASSWKGDGSQPQHF. DNA for the CDR3: TGTGCCAGCAGTTGGAAGGGGGACGGGAGTCAGCCCCAGCATTTT. V is TRBV7-2 and J is TRBJ1-5, with TRBD1 as a possible D gene (6 bases). In germline, CDR1 is SGHTA, CDR2 FQGNSA. CDR3 length: 15 amino acids. V dropped 6 bases and J dropped 6 bases, with 18 bases sitting between them. Full variable domain (rest looked up from reference TRBV7-2 and TRBJ1-5): GAGVSQSPSNKVTEKGKDVELRCDPISGHTALYWYRQSLGQGLEFLIYFQGNSAPDKSGLPSDRFSAERTGGSVSTLTIQRTQQEDSAVYLCASSWKGDGSQPQHFGDGTRLSIL.

The rearrangement links TRBV7-2 to TRBJ2-2; TRBD1 might be the D (5 bases). This CDR3 region has 14 residues. Germline V gene sequence: CDR1 SGHTA, CDR2 FQGNSA. Trimming stripped 3 bases from V and 1 base from J, with 6 bases between. CDR3 sequence: CASSFRGNTGELFF. The CDR3 coding sequence is TGTGCCAGCAGCTTTAGGGGGAACACCGGGGAGCTGTTTTTT.

The DNA for the CDR3 is TGTGCCAGCAGCGTAGGGGTGGGGTCCTACAATGAGCAGTTCTTC. This translates into CASSVGVGSYNEQFF. The V gene is TRBV9, the J gene TRBJ2-1; D ambiguous. The CDR3 extends over 15 amino acids. V gave up 0 bases and J gave up 1 base, with 8 bases separating them. Per the germline V gene, CDR1 is SGDLS and CDR2 is YYNGEE. Full variable domain (outside the CDR3, taken from reference TRBV9 and TRBJ2-1): DSGVTQTPKHLITATGQRVTLRCSPRSGDLSVYWYQQSLDQGLQFLIQYYNGEERAKGNILERFSAQQFPDLHSELNLSSLELGDSALYFCASSVGVGSYNEQFFGPGTRLTVL.

This chain connects TRBV15 to TRBJ1-2, with D perhaps matching TRBD1 (5 bases). CDR3 length equals 16 residues. The germline CDR1 and CDR2 sequences are LNHNV and YYDKDF (reference sequence). With 0 bases removed from V and 0 bases from J, the gap between germline ends came to 11 bases. The CDR3 here is CATSRERGRSNYGYTF. The CDR3 DNA sequence: TGTGCCACCAGCAGAGAGAGGGGAAGATCTAACTATGGCTACACCTTC.

The chain has TRBV11-2 and TRBJ1-2; D call uncertain. The V and J ends lost 1 base and 7 bases respectively, with 19 bases between them. Per germline, CDR1 SGHAT and CDR2 FQNNGV. The CDR3 is 16 amino acids. The CDR3 sequence: CASSLVPASSLAGYTF. The CDR3 nucleotides read TGTGCCAGCAGCTTAGTCCCGGCCTCTTCCCTGGCTGGCTACACCTTC.

The genes are TRBV4-2 and TRBJ2-5, with 7 bases aligning to TRBD1. This CDR3 comprises 15 residues. Germline-derived CDR1 and CDR2 are LGHNA and YNFKEQ. The junction had 9 bases not matched to a gene; V was cut back by 5 bases and J by 3 bases. The CDR3: CASSSKTGLEETQYF. In nucleotides, the CDR3 is TGTGCCAGCAGCAGTAAGACAGGGCTCGAAGAGACCCAGTACTTC.

The count of this clone is one. The chain has TRBV18 and TRBJ2-7; D is possibly TRBD1 (5 bases). Germline CDR1 is KGHSH and CDR2 is LQKENI. Between the trimmed V and J ends, which lost 3 bases and 2 bases, there was a span of 8 bases. This CDR3 is 13 amino acids long. In nucleotides, the CDR3 is TGTGCCAGCTCACCTGCAGGGCCCTACGAGCAGTACTTC. Residues: CASSPAGPYEQYF.

In DNA, the CDR3 is TGTGCCAGCAGCCGAAGACAGGGTGGGTACGAGCAGTACTTC. It is translated as CASSRRQGGYEQYF. The chain recombines TRBV7-6 with TRBJ2-7, with TRBD1 matching 7 bases. Trimming at V came to 5 bases and at J to 4 bases, leaving 8 bases not matched to a gene. The CDR3 length is 14 residues. Germline CDR1 is SGHVS and CDR2 is FNYEAQ.

The chain links TRBV29-1 to TRBJ1-1, with TRBD1 as a possible D gene (5 bases). CDR3 size: 12 residues. Trimming removed 6 bases at V and 2 bases at J, with 10 bases between. Germline CDR1 and CDR2: SQVTM and ANQGSEA. CDR3 sequence: CSVGGANTEAFF. CDR3 nucleotide sequence: TGCAGCGTGGGAGGGGCCAACACTGAAGCTTTCTTT.

The chain joins TRBV30 to TRBJ2-3, with 14 bases aligning to TRBD2. The germline gives CDR1 GTSNPN, CDR2 SVGIG (reference sequence). The CDR3 extends over 16 amino acids. The V gene end was trimmed by 3 bases and the J gene end by 7 bases; junction bases not matched to a gene: 9. The chain's CDR3 is CAWSPPRTSGRHTQYF. DNA of the CDR3: TGTGCCTGGAGCCCCCCGCGGACTAGCGGGAGGCATACGCAGTATTTT.

This chain links TRBV29-1 with TRBJ2-1; 8 positions agree with TRBD2. Germline CDR1 reads SQVTM; CDR2 reads ANQGSEA. This CDR3 has 12 amino acids. Losses at the gene ends were 8 bases for V and 4 bases for J; bases not matched to a gene: 4. For the CDR3, the DNA is TGCAGCACCCGGGGGGGGTACAATGAGCAGTTCTTC. Protein: CSTRGGYNEQFF.

The J gene is TRBJ1-5, the V gene TRBV19, with 7 bases that match TRBD1. Looked up from germline, CDR1 is LNHDA and CDR2 is SQIVND (reference sequence). The J segment lost 1 base and the V segment lost 7 bases, leaving 7 bases of the junction unmatched. The CDR3 length is 15 residues. The CDR3 loop reads CASMSGTASNQPQHF. In DNA, the CDR3 is TGTGCCAGTATGTCCGGGACAGCGAGCAATCAGCCCCAGCATTTT.